This entry lists 6 T cell receptor beta chains sequenced from one sample in a study of shared clonotypes between healthy human individuals. Sequencing used immunoSEQ multiplex PCR; TCRdb keeps in-frame clones, though not all of them. The sample holds 2 million to 2.5 million clones; approximately 94% are singletons and the top ten take roughly 1%. The naive CD8 fraction comprised CD45RO-negative cells positively selected for CCR7 and excluded terminally differentiated effector memory CD45RA+ cells. Sequenced: naive CD8+ T cells sorted from blood. These receptors came from a man younger than 35 in good health.

The genes are TRBV4-1 and TRBJ1-2; TRBD1 agrees at 7 bases. This CDR3 comprises 17 residues. J lost 6 bases, V lost 7 bases, and 20 bases had no gene match. CDR1 is MGHRA and CDR2 is YSYEKL in the germline V gene. CDR3 bases: TGCGCCAGCACCATCGGGCTTTGGAGACAGGGAACCGATGGCTACACCTTC. The encoded protein is CASTIGLWRQGTDGYTF.

This chain joins TRBV6-5 and TRBJ2-1, with D possibly TRBD2 on 6 matching bases. The CDR3 runs 15 residues. V dropped 10 bases and J dropped 0 bases, with 16 bases sitting between them. Germline assignment: CDR1 MNHEY and CDR2 SVGAGI. CDR3 bases: TGTGCCACTCAAGCGGGCCTAAGCTCCTACAATGAGCAGTTCTTC. It yields the protein CATQAGLSSYNEQFF.

The V and J genes are TRBV27 and TRBJ2-3; 7 bases are a match to TRBD2. The V and J ends lost 3 bases and 1 base, in that order; junction bases with no gene match: 4. Germline CDR1 reads MNHEY; CDR2 reads SMNVEV (reference sequence). The CDR3 is 15 residues long. CDR3 nucleotides: TGTGCCAGCAGTTTCGCGGGAGCGGGCACAGATACGCAGTATTTT. It is translated as CASSFAGAGTDTQYF.

The chain recombines TRBV4-3 with TRBJ2-2; D is tentatively TRBD1 or TRBD2 (5 bases each). The CDR3 loop spans 17 amino acids. V dropped 4 bases and J dropped 3 bases, with 18 bases sitting between them. Germline V gene lookup returns CDR1 LGHNA and CDR2 YSLEER. CDR3 sequence reads: CASSPLDRDGYTGELFF. The CDR3 DNA is TGCGCCAGCAGCCCGCTAGACCGGGACGGCTACACCGGGGAGCTGTTTTTT.

This chain joins TRBV27 and TRBJ1-5; D remains ambiguous. The CDR3 totals 17 residues. Trimming pared 2 bases from V and 0 bases from J, leaving 14 bases between. Germline V gives CDR1 MNHEY, CDR2 SMNVEV (reference sequence). CDR3 nucleotide sequence: TGTGCCAGCAGTTTAGGGAGACCGACTTCTAGCAATCAGCCCCAGCATTTT. Translating gives CASSLGRPTSSNQPQHF.

For this clone: Other DNA sequences in this sample translate to the same CDR3. J is TRBJ2-2 and V is TRBV6-5; D is unclear. Deletions cut 4 bases from V and 6 bases from J, with 6 bases between. Germline lookup yields CDR1 MNHEY and CDR2 SVGAGI. This CDR3 comprises 12 residues. The CDR3 DNA reads as TGTGCCAGCAGTTTTCGGTCCGGGGAGCTGTTTTTT. Translation gives CASSFRSGELFF.